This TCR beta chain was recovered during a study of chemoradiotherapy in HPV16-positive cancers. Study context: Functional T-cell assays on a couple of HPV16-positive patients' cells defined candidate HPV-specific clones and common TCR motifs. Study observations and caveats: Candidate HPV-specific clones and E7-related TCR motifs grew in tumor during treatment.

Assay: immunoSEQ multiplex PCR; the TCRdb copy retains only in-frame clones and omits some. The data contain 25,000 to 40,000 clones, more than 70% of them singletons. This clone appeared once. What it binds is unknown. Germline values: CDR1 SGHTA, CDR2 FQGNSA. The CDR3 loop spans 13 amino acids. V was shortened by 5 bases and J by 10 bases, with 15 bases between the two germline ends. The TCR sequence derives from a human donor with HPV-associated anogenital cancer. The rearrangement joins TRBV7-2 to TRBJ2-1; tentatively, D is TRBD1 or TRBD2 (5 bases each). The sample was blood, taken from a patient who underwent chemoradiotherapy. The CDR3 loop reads CASSLSGSREQFF. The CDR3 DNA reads TGTGCCAGCAGCCTATCAGGGAGTCGGGAGCAGTTCTTC.